The 15 T cell receptor beta chains reported below all come from one sample, sequenced in a study of response to subunit inactivated influenza vaccine (dated by TCRdb to the late 2010s). The library was generated by RT-PCR. Reads for this sample came from an Illumina HiSeq 2500. TCRdb itself trimmed the public reads at Q25 with fastp, ran MiXCR and retained productive beta chains. Duplicate CDR3 protein sequences are folded into a single record with the most common DNA and genes. The sample contains roughly 500,000 distinct CDR3 sequences, approximately 17% of them found a single time. The ten largest account for less than 4% of the sample. Sequencing was performed on CD4+ T cells sorted from PBMCs, taken 23 to 25 months after vaccination. Receptors originate from a man in his fifties or sixties who received an inactivated influenza vaccine. Donor details come from another sample of the same person, matched by shared clones.

The J gene is TRBJ2-1, the V gene TRBV3-1; possibly TRBD2 for D (6 bases). The CDR3 covers 16 residues. The germline gives CDR1 LGHDT, CDR2 YNNKEL (reference sequence). V shed 4 bases and J shed 3 bases, with 16 bases lying between them. CDR3 amino acids: CASSPRGRRVYNEQFF. DNA of the CDR3: TGTGCCAGCAGCCCCCGGGGGAGAAGAGTCTACAATGAGCAGTTCTTC.

This clonotype was counted a few times. The chain joins TRBV6-5 to TRBJ1-3; D gene uncertain. The CDR3 consists of 11 residues. Germline values: CDR1 MNHEY, CDR2 SVGAGI. Trimming shortened V by 10 bases and J by 6 bases, and 10 bases separated the two germline ends. CDR3 region: CATSLKNTIYF. The CDR3 DNA reads as TGTGCCACATCCCTCAAAAACACCATATATTTT.

This clonotype was detected a few times. The chain carries TRBV10-1 and TRBJ1-6; D might be TRBD1 (5 bases). Germline assignment: CDR1 WNHNN and CDR2 SYGVQD (reference sequence). The V end was cut by 8 bases, the J end by 8 bases, with 13 bases between. The CDR3 covers 13 residues. The CDR3 bases are TGCGCCAGCGGAGGGGATTTCGATTCACCCCTCCACTTT. Amino acids: CASGGDFDSPLHF.

This clonotype has only a few counts. The CDR3 loop is CASSPRLGLETQYF. The CDR3 DNA is TGTGCCAGCAGCCCCCGGTTGGGATTGGAGACCCAGTACTTC. The chain combines TRBV4-2 with TRBJ2-5, with unresolved D. Germline lookup yields CDR1 LGHNA and CDR2 YNFKEQ. The germline V and J ends were trimmed by 4 bases and 5 bases, with 14 bases remaining between them. The CDR3 totals 14 residues.

This rearrangement joins TRBV7-2 to TRBJ1-1, with unresolved D. The CDR3 runs 13 residues. V lost 2 bases, J lost 6 bases, and 10 bases lay in between. CDR1 and CDR2 from the germline V gene are SGHTA and FQGNSA. DNA of the CDR3: TGTGCCAGCAGCTTAAACCGGGTTCCTGAAGCTTTCTTT. Translation: CASSLNRVPEAFF.

This clonotype was recorded a few times. This chain connects TRBV6-4 to TRBJ2-4; D is unclear. Germline V CDR1 and CDR2: MRHNA, SNTAGT. The CDR3 is made up of 16 amino acids. V lost 4 bases and J lost 1, with 14 bases in between. Here the CDR3 reads CASSGLPRRAKNIQYF. The CDR3 DNA is TGTGCCAGCAGTGGTTTACCGCGCAGGGCCAAAAACATTCAGTACTTC.

This clonotype was seen a few times. The chain joins TRBV6-5 to TRBJ1-1, with unresolved D. The germline V gene has CDR1 MNHEY and CDR2 SVGAGI. This CDR3 is built from 14 residues. The V end was cut by 2 bases, the J end by 4 bases, with 11 bases between. The DNA of the CDR3 is TGTGCCAGCAGTTACGCAGAGGGTGGCACTGAAGCTTTCTTT. This codes for CASSYAEGGTEAFF.

V usage is TRBV5-1 and J usage is TRBJ2-3; D not certain. Deletions cut 2 bases from V and 4 bases from J, with 8 bases between. This CDR3 region has 13 residues. Germline loops: CDR1 SGHRS, CDR2 YFSETQ. The CDR3 nucleotides read TGCGCCAGCAGCTTATATAGTGCAGATACGCAGTATTTT. It codes for CASSLYSADTQYF.

This clonotype has a handful of counts. The chain recombines TRBV4-3 with TRBJ2-6; D call uncertain. Trimming cost V 4 bases and J 0 bases, with 7 bases left between them. Germline CDR1 LGHNA, CDR2 YSLEER. The CDR3 runs to 15 residues. The CDR3 region has the DNA TGCGCCAGCAGCCTCTTGGTCTCTGGGGCCAACGTCCTGACTTTC. This translates into CASSLLVSGANVLTF.

This clonotype came up a few times. The genes are TRBV5-1 and TRBJ2-7; TRBD2 is a possible D gene (5 bases). CDR1 is SGHRS and CDR2 is YFSETQ in the germline V gene. The germline V and J ends were trimmed by 6 bases and 4 bases, with 17 bases remaining between them. The CDR3 has 14 residues. The CDR3 here is CASTLDLASYEQYF. In DNA, the CDR3 is TGCGCCAGCACCCTGGACTTAGCCTCTTACGAGCAGTACTTC.

The gene calls are TRBV5-1 and TRBJ1-1; D is undetermined. The CDR3 covers 14 residues. Per germline, CDR1 SGHRS and CDR2 YFSETQ. Trimming took off 0 bases at V and 4 bases at J, with 10 bases between the two ends. The CDR3 region is CASSLEGLSTEAFF. Written as DNA, the CDR3 is TGCGCCAGCAGCTTGGAGGGTTTAAGCACTGAAGCTTTCTTT.

This clonotype was seen a handful of times. The chain recombines TRBV5-1 with TRBJ2-5, with a weak D call TRBD2 (6 bases). CDR1 is SGHRS and CDR2 is YFSETQ in the germline V gene. This CDR3 is 15 amino acids long. V was shortened by 7 bases and J by 4 bases, with 20 bases between the two germline ends. The CDR3 DNA sequence: TGCGCCAGCGACGTCGGGACTCTTGGGGGAGAGACCCAGTACTTC. Protein: CASDVGTLGGETQYF. Drawing the rest from reference TRBV5-1 and TRBJ2-5, the complete variable domain is KAGVTQTPRYLIKTRGQQVTLSCSPISGHRSVSWYQQTPGQGLQFLFEYFSETQRNKGNFPGRFSGRQFSNSRSEMNVSTLELGDSALYLCASDVGTLGGETQYFGPGTRLLVL.

The CDR3 DNA sequence: TGTGCCAGCAGCCGGGCCTGGGAGGGAGAGACCCAGTACTTC. As protein: CASSRAWEGETQYF. The V call is TRBV14, the J call TRBJ2-5, with TRBD2 matching over 7 bases. Germline V gives CDR1 SGHDN, CDR2 FVKESK. This CDR3 comprises 14 residues. Losses at the gene ends were 4 bases for V and 4 bases for J; bases not matched to a gene: 6.

This clonotype was seen many times. The rearrangement links TRBV5-4 to TRBJ2-5, with D unresolved. Trimming left V 3 bases short and J 5 bases short, with 17 bases between. From germline, CDR1 is SGHNT and CDR2 YYREEE (reference sequence). The CDR3 runs 15 residues. CDR3 bases: TGTGCCAGCAGCTCCCCGGACGGATTTAGGGAGACCCAGTACTTC. Its protein is CASSSPDGFRETQYF. Complete variable domain (other parts from reference TRBV5-4 and TRBJ2-5): ETGVTQSPTHLIKTRGQQVTLRCSSQSGHNTVSWYQQALGQGPQFIFQYYREEENGRGNFPPRFSGLQFPNYSSELNVNALELDDSALYLCASSSPDGFRETQYFGPGTRLLVL.

This clonotype was found a few times. This chain links TRBV20-1 with TRBJ2-2; D is unresolved. Germline V gene lookup returns CDR1 DFQATT and CDR2 SNEGSKA (reference sequence). This CDR3 has 16 amino acids. V was shortened by 3 bases and J by 2 bases, with 16 bases between the two germline ends. CDR3 sequence reads: CSASSVYSRNTGELFF. CDR3 DNA sequence: TGCAGTGCTAGTAGTGTCTATAGCAGAAACACCGGGGAGCTGTTTTTT.